Sequencing of this T cell receptor beta chain was carried out in a study of high-grade serous ovarian cancer treatment subgroups. From germline, CDR1 is LGHNA and CDR2 YNFKEQ. The V end lost 1 base, the J end lost 4 bases, and 11 bases lay between the germline ends. There are 15 residues in the CDR3. Tumor samples were taken before definitive surgery or chemotherapy. The repertoire was sequenced with immunoSEQ multiplex PCR; TCRdb's copy has only in-frame clones and lacks some. The top ten hold around 2.3% of the sample, which has under 30,000 clones, roughly four fifths seen once. The sequenced material came from tumor tissue. The TCR originated in a human donor with high-grade serous ovarian cancer. V gene TRBV4-2 combines with J gene TRBJ1-5; D is perhaps TRBD1 (5 bases). The chain's CDR3 is CASSQGGQANQPQHF. The DNA of the CDR3 is TGTGCCAGCAGCCAAGGTGGACAAGCTAATCAGCCCCAGCATTTT.